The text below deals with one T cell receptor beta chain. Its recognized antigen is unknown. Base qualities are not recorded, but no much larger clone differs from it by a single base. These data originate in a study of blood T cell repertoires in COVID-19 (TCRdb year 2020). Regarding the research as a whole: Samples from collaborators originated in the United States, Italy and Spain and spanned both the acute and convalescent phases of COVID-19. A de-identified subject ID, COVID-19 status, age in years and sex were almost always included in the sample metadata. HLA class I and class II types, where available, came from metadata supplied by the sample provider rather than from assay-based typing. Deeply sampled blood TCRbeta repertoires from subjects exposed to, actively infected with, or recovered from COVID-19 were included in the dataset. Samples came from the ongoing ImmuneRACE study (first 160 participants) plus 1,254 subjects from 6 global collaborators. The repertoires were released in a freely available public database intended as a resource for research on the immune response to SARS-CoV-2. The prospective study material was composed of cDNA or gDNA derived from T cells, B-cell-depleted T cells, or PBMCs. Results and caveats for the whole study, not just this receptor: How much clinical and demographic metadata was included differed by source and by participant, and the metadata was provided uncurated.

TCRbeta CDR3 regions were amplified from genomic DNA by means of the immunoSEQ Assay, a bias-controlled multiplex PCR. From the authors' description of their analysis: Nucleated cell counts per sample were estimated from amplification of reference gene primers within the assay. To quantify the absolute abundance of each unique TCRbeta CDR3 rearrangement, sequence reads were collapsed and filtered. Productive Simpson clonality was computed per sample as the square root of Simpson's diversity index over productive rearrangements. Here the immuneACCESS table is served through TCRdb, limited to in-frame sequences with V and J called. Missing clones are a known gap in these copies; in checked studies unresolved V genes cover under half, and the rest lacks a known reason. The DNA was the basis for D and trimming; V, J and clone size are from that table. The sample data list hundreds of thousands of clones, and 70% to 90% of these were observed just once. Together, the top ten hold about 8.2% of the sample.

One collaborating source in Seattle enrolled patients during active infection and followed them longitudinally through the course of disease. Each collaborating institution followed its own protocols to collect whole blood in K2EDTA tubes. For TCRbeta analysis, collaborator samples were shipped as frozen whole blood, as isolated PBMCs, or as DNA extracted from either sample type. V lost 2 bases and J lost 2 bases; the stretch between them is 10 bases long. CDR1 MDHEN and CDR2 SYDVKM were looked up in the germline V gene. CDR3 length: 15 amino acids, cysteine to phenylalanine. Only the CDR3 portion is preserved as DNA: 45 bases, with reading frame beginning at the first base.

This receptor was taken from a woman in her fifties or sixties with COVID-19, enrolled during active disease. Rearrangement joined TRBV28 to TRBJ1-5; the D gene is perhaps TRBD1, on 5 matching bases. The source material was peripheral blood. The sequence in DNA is TGTGCCAGCAGTTTAGCAGGGTCGCGCAATCAGCCCCAGCATTTT. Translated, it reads CASSLAGSRNQPQHF.